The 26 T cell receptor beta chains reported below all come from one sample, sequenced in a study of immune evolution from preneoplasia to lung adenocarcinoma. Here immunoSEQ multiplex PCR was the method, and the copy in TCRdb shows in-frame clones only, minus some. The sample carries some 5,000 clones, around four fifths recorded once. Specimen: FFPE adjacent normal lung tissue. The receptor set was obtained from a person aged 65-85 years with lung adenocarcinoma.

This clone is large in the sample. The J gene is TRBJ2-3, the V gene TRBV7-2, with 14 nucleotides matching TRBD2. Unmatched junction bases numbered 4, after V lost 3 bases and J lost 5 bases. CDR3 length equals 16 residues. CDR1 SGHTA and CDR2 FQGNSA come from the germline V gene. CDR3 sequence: CASSLTSGGGQDTQYF. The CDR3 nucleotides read TGTGCCAGCAGCTTGACTAGCGGGGGGGGACAAGATACGCAGTATTTT.

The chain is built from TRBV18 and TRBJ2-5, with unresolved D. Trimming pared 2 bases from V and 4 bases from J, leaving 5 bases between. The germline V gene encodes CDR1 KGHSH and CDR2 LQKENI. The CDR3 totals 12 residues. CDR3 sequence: CASSPVLETQYF. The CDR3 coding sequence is TGTGCCAGCTCACCAGTTCTAGAGACCCAGTACTTC.

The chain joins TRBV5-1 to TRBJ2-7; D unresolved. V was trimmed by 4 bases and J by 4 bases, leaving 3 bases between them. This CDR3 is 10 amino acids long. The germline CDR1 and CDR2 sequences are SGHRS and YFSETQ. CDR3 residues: CASSKYEQYF. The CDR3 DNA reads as TGCGCCAGCAGCAAATACGAGCAGTACTTC.

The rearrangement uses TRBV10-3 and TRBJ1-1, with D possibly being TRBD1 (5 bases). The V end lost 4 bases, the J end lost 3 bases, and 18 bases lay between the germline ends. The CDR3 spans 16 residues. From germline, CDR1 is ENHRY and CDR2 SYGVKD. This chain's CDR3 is CAISARDGAYDTEAFF. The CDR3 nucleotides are TGTGCCATCAGTGCCCGGGACGGAGCGTATGACACTGAAGCTTTCTTT.

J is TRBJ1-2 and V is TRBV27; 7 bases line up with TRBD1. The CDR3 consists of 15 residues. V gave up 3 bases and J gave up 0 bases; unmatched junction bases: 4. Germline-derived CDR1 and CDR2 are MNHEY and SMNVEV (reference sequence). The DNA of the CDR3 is TGTGCCAGCAGTTTCGGGACAGCTTCTAACTATGGCTACACCTTC. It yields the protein CASSFGTASNYGYTF.

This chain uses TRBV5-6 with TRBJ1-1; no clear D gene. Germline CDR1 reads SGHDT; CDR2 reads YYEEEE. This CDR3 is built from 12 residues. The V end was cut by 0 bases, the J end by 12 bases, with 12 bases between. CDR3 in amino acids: CASSLEDDETFF. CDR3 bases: TGTGCCAGCAGCTTGGAGGATGACGAAACTTTCTTT.

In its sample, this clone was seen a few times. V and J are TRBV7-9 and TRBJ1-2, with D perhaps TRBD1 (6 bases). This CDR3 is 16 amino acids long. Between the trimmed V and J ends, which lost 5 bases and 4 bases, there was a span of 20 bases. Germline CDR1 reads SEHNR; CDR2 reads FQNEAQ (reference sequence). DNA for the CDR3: TGTGCCAGCAGCACGACCCAACAGGGCGGCGGCTATGGCTACACCTTC. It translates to CASSTTQQGGGYGYTF.

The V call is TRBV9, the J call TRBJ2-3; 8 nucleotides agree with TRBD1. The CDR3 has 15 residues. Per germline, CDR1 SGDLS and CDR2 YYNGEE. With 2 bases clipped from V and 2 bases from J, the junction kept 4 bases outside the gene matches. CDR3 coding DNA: TGTGCCAGCAGCGTGACAGGGGCCGACACAGATACGCAGTATTTT. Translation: CASSVTGADTDTQYF. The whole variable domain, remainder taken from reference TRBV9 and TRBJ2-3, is DSGVTQTPKHLITATGQRVTLRCSPRSGDLSVYWYQQSLDQGLQFLIQYYNGEERAKGNILERFSAQQFPDLHSELNLSSLELGDSALYFCASSVTGADTDTQYFGPGTRLTVL.

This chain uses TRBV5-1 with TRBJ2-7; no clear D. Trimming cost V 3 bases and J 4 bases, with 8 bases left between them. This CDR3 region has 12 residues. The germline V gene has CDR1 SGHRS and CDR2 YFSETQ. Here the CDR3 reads CASSSSTYEQYF. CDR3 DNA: TGCGCCAGCAGCTCAAGTACATACGAGCAGTACTTC.

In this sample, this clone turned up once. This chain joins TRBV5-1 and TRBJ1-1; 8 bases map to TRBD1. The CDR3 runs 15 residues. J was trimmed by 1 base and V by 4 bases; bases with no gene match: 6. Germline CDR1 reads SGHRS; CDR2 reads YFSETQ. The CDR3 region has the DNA TGCGCCAGCAGCCGGGCGACAGGGGCGAACACTGAAGCTTTCTTT. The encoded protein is CASSRATGANTEAFF.

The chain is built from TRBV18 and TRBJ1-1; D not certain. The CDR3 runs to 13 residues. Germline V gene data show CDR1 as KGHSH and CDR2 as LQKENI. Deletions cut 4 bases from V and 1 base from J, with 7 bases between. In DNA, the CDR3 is TGTGCCAGCTCACGCGAAGAGAACACTGAAGCTTTCTTT. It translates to CASSREENTEAFF. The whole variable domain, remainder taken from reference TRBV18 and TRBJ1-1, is NAGVMQNPRHLVRRRGQEARLRCSPMKGHSHVYWYRQLPEEGLKFMVYLQKENIIDESGMPKERFSAEFPKEGPSILRIQQVVRGDSAAYFCASSREENTEAFFGQGTRLTVV.

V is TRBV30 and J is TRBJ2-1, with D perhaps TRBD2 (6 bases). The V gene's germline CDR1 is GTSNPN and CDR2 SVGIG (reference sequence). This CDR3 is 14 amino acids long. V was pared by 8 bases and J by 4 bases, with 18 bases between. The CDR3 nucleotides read TGTGCCGGGTCCCAGGGTAGCGGATACAATGAGCAGTTCTTC. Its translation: CAGSQGSGYNEQFF.

The CDR3 is CASSSRQTNTEAFF. CDR3 sequence (DNA): TGTGCCAGCAGCTCCCGGCAGACGAACACTGAAGCTTTCTTT. V is TRBV5-8 and J is TRBJ1-1; D not resolved. Per the germline V gene, CDR1 is SGHTS and CDR2 is YDEGEE. This CDR3 spans 14 amino acids. The V end lost 3 bases, the J end lost 1 base, and 10 bases lay between the germline ends.

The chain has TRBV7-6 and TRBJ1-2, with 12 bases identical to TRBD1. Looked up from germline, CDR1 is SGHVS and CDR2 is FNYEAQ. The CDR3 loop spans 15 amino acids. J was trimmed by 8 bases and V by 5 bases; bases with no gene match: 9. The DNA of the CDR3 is TGTGCCAGCAGCGAAAGGGACAGGGGGCAAGAGGGCTACACCTTC. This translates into CASSERDRGQEGYTF. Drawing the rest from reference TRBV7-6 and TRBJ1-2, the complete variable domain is GAGVSQSPRYKVTKRGQDVALRCDPISGHVSLYWYRQALGQGPEFLTYFNYEAQQDKSGLPNDRFSAERPEGSISTLTIQRTEQRDSAMYRCASSERDRGQEGYTFGSGTRLTVV.

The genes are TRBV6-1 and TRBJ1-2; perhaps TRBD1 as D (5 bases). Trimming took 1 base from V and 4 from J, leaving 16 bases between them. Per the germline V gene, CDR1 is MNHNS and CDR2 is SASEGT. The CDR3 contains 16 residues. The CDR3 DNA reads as TGTGCCAGCAGTGAAGGGCCTCCCGGTCAGGGCTATGGCTACACCTTC. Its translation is CASSEGPPGQGYGYTF.

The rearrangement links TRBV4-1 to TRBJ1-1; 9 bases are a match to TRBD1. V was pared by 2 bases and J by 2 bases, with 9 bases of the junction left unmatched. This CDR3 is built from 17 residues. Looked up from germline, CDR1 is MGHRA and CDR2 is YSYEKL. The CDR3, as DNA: TGCGCCAGCAGCCAACGCCCCCGGGACAGGGCCAACACTGAAGCTTTCTTT. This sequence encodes CASSQRPRDRANTEAFF.

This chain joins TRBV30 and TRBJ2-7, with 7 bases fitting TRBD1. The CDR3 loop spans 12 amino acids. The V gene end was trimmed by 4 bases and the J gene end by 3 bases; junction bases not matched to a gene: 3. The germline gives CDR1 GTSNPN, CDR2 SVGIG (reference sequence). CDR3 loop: CAWKTGIYEQYF. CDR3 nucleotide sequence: TGTGCCTGGAAGACAGGGATCTACGAGCAGTACTTC.

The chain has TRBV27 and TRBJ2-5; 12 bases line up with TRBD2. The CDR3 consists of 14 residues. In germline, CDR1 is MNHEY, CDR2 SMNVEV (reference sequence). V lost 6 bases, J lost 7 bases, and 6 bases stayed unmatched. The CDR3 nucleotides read TGTGCCAGCAGGCTAGCGGGAGGGCCTGGGACCCAGTACTTC. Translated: CASRLAGGPGTQYF.

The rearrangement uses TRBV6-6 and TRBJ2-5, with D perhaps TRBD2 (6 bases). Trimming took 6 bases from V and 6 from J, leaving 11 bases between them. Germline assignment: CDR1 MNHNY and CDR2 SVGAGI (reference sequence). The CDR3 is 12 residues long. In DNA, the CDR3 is TGTGCCAGCAGAGGGGACTCGAAGACCCAGTACTTC. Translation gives CASRGDSKTQYF.

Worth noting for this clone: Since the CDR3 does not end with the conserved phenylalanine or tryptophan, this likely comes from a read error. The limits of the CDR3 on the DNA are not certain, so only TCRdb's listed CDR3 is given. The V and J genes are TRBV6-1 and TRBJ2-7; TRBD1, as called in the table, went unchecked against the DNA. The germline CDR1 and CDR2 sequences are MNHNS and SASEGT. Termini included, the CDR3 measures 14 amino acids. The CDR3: CASSGAGTGEGFVI.

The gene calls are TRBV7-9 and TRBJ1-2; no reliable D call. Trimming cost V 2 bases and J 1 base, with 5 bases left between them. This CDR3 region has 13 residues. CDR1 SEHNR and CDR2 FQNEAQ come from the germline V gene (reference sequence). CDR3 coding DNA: TGTGCCAGCAGCTTATCCCTTAACTATGGCTACACCTTC. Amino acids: CASSLSLNYGYTF.

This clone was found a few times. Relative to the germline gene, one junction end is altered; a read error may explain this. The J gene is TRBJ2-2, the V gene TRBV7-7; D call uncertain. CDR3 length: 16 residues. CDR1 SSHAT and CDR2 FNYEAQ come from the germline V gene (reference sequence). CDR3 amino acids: CASSLAVSGNTGELFF. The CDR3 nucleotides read TGTGCTAGCAGCTTAGCAGTATCGGGGAACACCGGGGAGCTGTTTTTT.

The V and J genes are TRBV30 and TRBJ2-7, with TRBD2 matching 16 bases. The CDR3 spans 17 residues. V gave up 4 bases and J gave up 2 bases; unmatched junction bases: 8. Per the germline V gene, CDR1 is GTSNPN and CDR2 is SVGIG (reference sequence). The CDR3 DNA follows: TGTGCCTGGAATAAGCCGGGACTAGCGGGAGGGCCCTACGAGCAGTACTTC. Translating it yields CAWNKPGLAGGPYEQYF. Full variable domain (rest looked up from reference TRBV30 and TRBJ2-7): SQTIHQWPATLVQPVGSPLSLECTVEGTSNPNLYWYRQAAGRGLQLLFYSVGIGQISSEVPQNLSASRPQDRQFILSSKKLLLSDSGFYLCAWNKPGLAGGPYEQYFGPGTRLTVT.

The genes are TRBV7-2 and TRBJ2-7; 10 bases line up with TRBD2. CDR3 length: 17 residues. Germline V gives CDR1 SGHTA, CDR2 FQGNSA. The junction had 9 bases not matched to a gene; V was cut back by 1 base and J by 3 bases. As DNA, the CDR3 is TGTGCCAGCAGCTTAGAGAGCGGGGGGGCGATTATCTACGAGCAGTACTTC. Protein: CASSLESGGAIIYEQYF.

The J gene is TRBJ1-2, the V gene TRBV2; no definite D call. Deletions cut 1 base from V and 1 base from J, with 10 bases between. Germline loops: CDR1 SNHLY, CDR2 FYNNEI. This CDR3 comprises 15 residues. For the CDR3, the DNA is TGTGCCAGCAGTGAAGGTTGGGATTTTAACTATGGCTACACCTTC. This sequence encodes CASSEGWDFNYGYTF.

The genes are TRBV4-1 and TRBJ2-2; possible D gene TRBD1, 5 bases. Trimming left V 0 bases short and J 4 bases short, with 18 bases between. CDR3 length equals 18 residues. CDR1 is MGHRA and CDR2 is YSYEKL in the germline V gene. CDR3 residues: CASSQEGQGSRFTGELFF. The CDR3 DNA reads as TGCGCCAGCAGCCAAGAAGGGCAGGGCAGTCGTTTCACCGGGGAGCTGTTTTTT.